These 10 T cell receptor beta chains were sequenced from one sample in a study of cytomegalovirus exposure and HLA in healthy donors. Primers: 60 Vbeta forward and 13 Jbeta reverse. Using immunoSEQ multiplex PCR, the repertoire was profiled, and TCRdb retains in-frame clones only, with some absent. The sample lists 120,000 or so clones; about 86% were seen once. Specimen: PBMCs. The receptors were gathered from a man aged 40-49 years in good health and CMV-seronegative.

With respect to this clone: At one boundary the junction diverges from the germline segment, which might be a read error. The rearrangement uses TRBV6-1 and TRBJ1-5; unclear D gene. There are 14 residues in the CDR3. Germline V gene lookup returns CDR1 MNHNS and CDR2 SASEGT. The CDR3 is CTSSVRAANQPQHF. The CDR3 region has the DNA TGTACCAGCAGTGTGAGGGCAGCTAATCAGCCCCAGCATTTT.

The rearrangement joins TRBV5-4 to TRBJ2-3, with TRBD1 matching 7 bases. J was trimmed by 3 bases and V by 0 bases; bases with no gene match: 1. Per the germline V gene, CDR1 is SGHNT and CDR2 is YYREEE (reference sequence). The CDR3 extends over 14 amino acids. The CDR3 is CASSLAGGTDTQYF. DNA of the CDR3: TGTGCCAGCAGCTTGGCAGGGGGAACAGATACGCAGTATTTT.

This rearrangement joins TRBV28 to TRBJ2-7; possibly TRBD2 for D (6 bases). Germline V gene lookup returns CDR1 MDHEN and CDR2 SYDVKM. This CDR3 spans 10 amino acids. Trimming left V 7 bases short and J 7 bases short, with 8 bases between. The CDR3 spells CASTGGEQYF. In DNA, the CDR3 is TGTGCCAGCACCGGAGGGGAGCAGTACTTC.

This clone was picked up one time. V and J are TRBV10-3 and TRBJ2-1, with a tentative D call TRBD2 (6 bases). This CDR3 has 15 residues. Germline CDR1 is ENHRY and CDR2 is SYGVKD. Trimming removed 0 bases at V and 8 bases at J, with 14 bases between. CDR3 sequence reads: CAISESGLGGDEQFF. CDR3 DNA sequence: TGTGCCATCAGTGAGTCGGGCCTAGGAGGGGATGAGCAGTTCTTC.

The CDR3 protein is CASTPAAVNQPQHF. CDR3 DNA: TGTGCCAGCACCCCTGCGGCAGTCAATCAGCCCCAGCATTTT. The chain couples TRBV28 to TRBJ1-5; D ambiguous. The CDR3 totals 14 residues. Germline CDR1 MDHEN, CDR2 SYDVKM. Deletions cut 7 bases from V and 3 bases from J, with 13 bases between.

DNA of the CDR3: TGTGCCAGTAGTCCCACATCGGGAAACACCATATATTTT. Translated: CASSPTSGNTIYF. J is TRBJ1-3 and V is TRBV19; D is uncertain. The V and J ends lost 5 bases and 4 bases respectively, with 9 bases between them. Germline loops: CDR1 LNHDA, CDR2 SQIVND (reference sequence). The CDR3 has 13 residues.

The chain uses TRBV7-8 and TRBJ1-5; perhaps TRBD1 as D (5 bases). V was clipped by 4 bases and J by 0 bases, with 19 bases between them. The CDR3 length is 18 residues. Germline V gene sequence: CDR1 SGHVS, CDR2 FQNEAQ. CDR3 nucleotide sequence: TGTGCCAGCAGCTACCAAACGGGGGGGGGATATAGCAATCAGCCCCAGCATTTT. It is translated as CASSYQTGGGYSNQPQHF.

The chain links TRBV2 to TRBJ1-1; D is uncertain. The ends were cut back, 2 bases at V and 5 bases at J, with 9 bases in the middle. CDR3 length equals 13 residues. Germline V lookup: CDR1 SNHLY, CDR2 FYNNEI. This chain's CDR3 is CASSESGETEAFF. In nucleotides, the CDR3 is TGTGCCAGCAGTGAATCCGGGGAGACTGAAGCTTTCTTT.

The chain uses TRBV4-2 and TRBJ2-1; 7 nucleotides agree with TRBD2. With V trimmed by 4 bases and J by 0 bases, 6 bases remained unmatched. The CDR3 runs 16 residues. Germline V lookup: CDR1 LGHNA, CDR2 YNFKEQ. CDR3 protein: CASSRGAGSSYNEQFF. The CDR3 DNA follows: TGTGCCAGCAGCCGGGGAGCGGGGAGCTCCTACAATGAGCAGTTCTTC.

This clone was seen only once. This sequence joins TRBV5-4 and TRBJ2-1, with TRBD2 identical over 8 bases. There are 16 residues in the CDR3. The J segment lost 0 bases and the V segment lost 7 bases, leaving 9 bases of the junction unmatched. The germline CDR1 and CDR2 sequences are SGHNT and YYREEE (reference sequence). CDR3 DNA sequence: TGTGCCAGCGCCCGGGAAAGCGGGGGCTCCTACAATGAGCAGTTCTTC. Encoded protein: CASARESGGSYNEQFF.